This TCR beta chain was obtained from a study of beta chain features in type 1 diabetes. Concerning this clone itself: What it binds is not known.

V shed 5 bases and J shed 6 bases, with 12 bases lying between them. Germline assignment: CDR1 SNHLY and CDR2 FYNNEI. This CDR3 contains 13 residues. Each sorted fraction was over 95% pure. Overall study results and limits: The study found fewer insertions and more deletions at VDJ junctions in type 1 diabetes patients. Shorter TCRB CDR3s, moderately but significantly so, marked every one of the four CD4+ subsets in Type 1 diabetes patients.

As every portion of the isolated RNA was reverse transcribed, the sequencing read expressed TCRB transcripts. Profiled with immunoSEQ multiplex PCR; TCRdb holds only in-frame clones, not every one. The top ten clones hold roughly 0.015% of a sample with a few hundred thousand clones, roughly 13% of them seen once. Sequenced material: naive CD4+ T cells from blood. The J gene is TRBJ2-3, the V gene TRBV2, with D uncertain. This receptor was taken from a woman under 30 with type 1 diabetes. Here the CDR3 reads CASSSPHSDTQYF. In nucleotides, the CDR3 is TGTGCCAGCAGTTCCCCGCATAGTGATACGCAGTATTTT.